The clone carrying this T cell receptor (beta chain) was observed a handful of times. Its antigen is unidentified. The record originates from a study of shared clonotypes between healthy human individuals. Findings of the study overall: The donor pool, a small one, limited the genetic and exposure-history diversity represented. Of the naive CD4 clonotypes, about 5% were shared across a handful of donors.

Trimming shortened V by 10 bases and J by 7 bases, and 16 bases separated the two germline ends. The CDR3 has 12 amino acids. The germline CDR1 and CDR2 sequences are SEHNR and FQNEAQ (reference sequence). Naive CD8 cells lacked CD45RO, underwent positive selection for CCR7 and left out terminally differentiated effector memory CD45RA+ cells. At a deep level, the assay was run. Sequencing was performed with immunoSEQ multiplex PCR; in TCRdb, only in-frame clones are kept and a portion is missing. Among around 2.1 million clones, under 95% were seen once, and the ten largest hold around 1.7%. The origin of this receptor is a young man in good health. Some clones in this sample may be carry-over from other donors' samples. Sequencing input: naive CD8+ T cells from PBMCs. The rearrangement links TRBV7-9 to TRBJ1-1; D gene uncertain. The CDR3 DNA sequence: TGTGCCACACTGGTTACAGCAGGTGAAGCTTTCTTT. Its translation is CATLVTAGEAFF. The full variable domain, rest sourced from reference TRBV7-9 and TRBJ1-1, is DTGVSQNPRHKITKRGQNVTFRCDPISEHNRLYWYRQTLGQGPEFLTYFQNEAQLEKSRLLSDRFSAERPKGSFSTLEIQRTEQGDSAMYLCATLVTAGEAFFGQGTRLTVV.